A single sample is the source of the 8 T cell receptor beta chains below, sequenced in a study of blood T cells in healthy people across ages. Primers used in a second PCR of roughly 7 to 12 cycles were a sample-barcoded 5' primer and a J-beta primer mix. Each CDR3 protein is one row after TCRdb ran MiXCR on the 5' RACE reads. This table holds about 640,000 distinct CDR3 sequences, approximately 50% found once. Sequencing was carried out using blood. Source of these receptors: a man aged 60 to 75 in good health.

There are a few counts of this clonotype. This chain connects TRBV9 to TRBJ2-1; TRBD2 agrees at 14 bases. Germline CDR1 reads SGDLS; CDR2 reads YYNGEE. CDR3 size: 15 residues. The ends lost 4 bases at V and 7 bases at J; junction bases unmatched: 4. CDR3 bases: TGTGCCAGCAGCCCCGGGACTAGCGGGAGTAATGAGCAGTTCTTC. Its translation is CASSPGTSGSNEQFF.

The chain is built from TRBV6-5 and TRBJ1-2; D not resolved. CDR3 size: 16 residues. With 2 bases removed from V and 0 bases from J, the gap between germline ends came to 13 bases. Germline V gene sequence: CDR1 MNHEY, CDR2 SVGAGI. The CDR3 loop reads CASSYNRDPANYGYTF. CDR3 DNA: TGTGCCAGCAGTTACAATCGGGATCCAGCTAACTATGGCTACACCTTC.

Only a few counts were recorded for this clonotype. The V and J genes are TRBV14 and TRBJ2-5; perhaps D is TRBD1 or TRBD2 (6 bases each). V was shortened by 0 bases and J by 4 bases, with 12 bases between the two germline ends. The CDR3 is 15 residues long. Germline V gives CDR1 SGHDN, CDR2 FVKESK. CDR3 amino acids: CASSQDFGGIETQYF. CDR3 DNA: TGTGCCAGCAGCCAAGATTTCGGGGGCATAGAGACCCAGTACTTC.

The chain employs TRBV10-3 and TRBJ2-7, with 10 positions matching TRBD2. V lost 10 bases, J lost 0 bases, and 6 bases stayed unmatched. From germline, CDR1 is ENHRY and CDR2 SYGVKD. The CDR3 totals 14 residues. CDR3 amino acids: CATLAGESSYEQYF. The CDR3 bases are TGTGCCACCCTAGCGGGAGAGAGCTCCTACGAGCAGTACTTC.

The V and J genes are TRBV5-1 and TRBJ2-5; 9 nucleotides line up with TRBD1. TRBJ2-7 matches the DNA end more closely, so the J call is doubtful. CDR3 length: 15 amino acids. Germline CDR1 is SGHRS and CDR2 is YFSETQ. For the CDR3, the DNA is TGCGCCAGCAGCTTGGGGGACAGGGACTCCTACGAGCAGTACTTC. Amino acid sequence: CASSLGDRDSYEQYF.

This clonotype has just a few counts. The chain has TRBV7-2 and TRBJ2-5; possibly TRBD2 for D (5 bases). The CDR3 runs 14 residues. CDR1 and CDR2 (germline): SGHTA, FQGNSA. With 0 bases removed from V and 5 bases from J, the gap between germline ends came to 10 bases. The CDR3, as DNA: TGTGCCAGCAGCTTAGCTGGCGGGTGGGAGACCCAGTACTTC. Protein: CASSLAGGWETQYF.

This clonotype showed up just a few times. V and J are TRBV25-1 and TRBJ2-5; 7 bases line up with TRBD1. CDR3 length: 14 amino acids. Trimming took 6 bases from V and 0 from J; bases not matched to a gene: 4. Per the germline V gene, CDR1 is MGHDK and CDR2 is SYGVNS. CDR3 bases: TGTGCCAGCAGAAGAACAGGGGACCAAGAGACCCAGTACTTC. Translation: CASRRTGDQETQYF. Based on the CDR3 plus reference TRBV25-1 and TRBJ2-5, the full variable domain is EADIYQTPRYLVIGTGKKITLECSQTMGHDKMYWYQQDPGMELHLIHYSYGVNSTEKGDLSSESTVSRIRTEHFPLTLESARPSHTSQYLCASRRTGDQETQYFGPGTRLLVL.

The chain has TRBV6-1 and TRBJ1-2, with a weak D call TRBD1 (6 bases). The CDR3 spans 16 residues. Trimming cost V 7 bases and J 3 bases, with 21 bases left between them. Per germline, CDR1 MNHNS and CDR2 SASEGT. The CDR3, as DNA: TGTGCCAGCAATACCAGGGGCCCGAGAGTAGACTATGGCTACACCTTC. Residues: CASNTRGPRVDYGYTF.